The table lists the clone carrying this TCR beta chain with many counts. Antigen: not known. This sample is part of a study of T cell repertoires in cytomegalovirus infection. The germline V gene has CDR1 SGHNT and CDR2 YYREEE (reference sequence). The CDR3 sequence is 15 residues long. V shed 4 bases and J shed 3 bases, with 16 bases lying between them. TCRdb called the reads again in MiXCR, with one record for every CDR3 protein. The sample yields over 100,000 distinct CDR3 sequences, around 10% seen once. The study, taken as a whole, reports: In two of eight donors, the top clonotype was HLA-C-restricted CMV-specific.

This rearrangement joins TRBV5-4 to TRBJ1-1; D unresolved. The specimen sequenced was PBMCs, sequenced either directly or after in vitro stimulation (not recorded which). This clonotype was sampled from a human donor in good health (CMV status not recorded). Some clones in this sample may be carry-over from other donors' samples. CDR3 in DNA: TGTGCCAGCAGCGCCGAGGTTCAGCGGGACACTGAAGCTTTCTTT. It specifies CASSAEVQRDTEAFF.